What follows are 27 T cell receptor beta chains derived from one specimen sequenced in a study of regulatory T cells in long-lasting Graves disease. Building the TCR beta libraries relied on iRepertoire HTBI primers, and CDR3 regions underwent Arm-PCR. From the multiplex PCR reads, TCRdb called clonotypes with MiXCR, one entry per CDR3 protein. The data hold approximately 380,000 distinct CDR3 sequences, with less than 25% observed a single time. Time point specified: persistent/refractory GD, antithyroid drugs over 5 years with positive TRAb. The TCR library was made from RNA that had been extracted from PBMCs in TRIzol. The sample was peripheral blood mononuclear cells (PBMCs), taken when the disease was refractory, from a patient treated with antithyroid drugs. Source of these receptors: a female donor with Graves disease.

This clonotype has ten or more counts. The chain carries TRBV6-1 and TRBJ2-5, with D maybe TRBD1 (6 bases). The CDR3 totals 12 residues. Trimming removed 6 bases from V and 5 bases from J, with 10 bases in between. CDR1 is MNHNS, CDR2 SASEGT, per germline. CDR3 residues: CASSRGSETQYF. The CDR3, as DNA: TGTGCCAGCAGCAGGGGTTCGGAGACCCAGTACTTC.

CDR3 protein: CAWSKAGEGRNIQYF. The CDR3 DNA follows: TGTGCCTGGAGTAAAGCGGGCGAAGGGCGAAACATTCAGTACTTC. The chain has TRBV30 and TRBJ2-4, with D possibly TRBD2 on 6 matching bases. The CDR3 consists of 15 residues. V lost 2 bases and J 6 bases, leaving 17 bases between the germline ends. Per germline, CDR1 GTSNPN and CDR2 SVGIG (reference sequence).

As regards this clonotype: Being one base from a much bigger clone, this may be a read error. It is likely a read error, because the conserved phenylalanine at the end of the CDR3 is missing. The chain is built from TRBV28 and TRBJ2-5; D possibly matches TRBD1 or TRBD2 (7 bases each). The germline V gene has CDR1 MDHEN and CDR2 SYDVKM. V was shortened by 1 base and J by 5 bases, with 11 bases between the two germline ends. The CDR3 is 14 amino acids. The CDR3 nucleotides are TGTGCCAGCAGTTTATACAGGGGAGGGGAGACCCAGTACTCC. Protein: CASSLYRGGETQYS.

The chain joins TRBV6-1 to TRBJ1-2; D remains ambiguous. Deletions cut 5 bases from V and 4 bases from J, with 14 bases between. CDR3 length equals 14 residues. CDR1 MNHNS and CDR2 SASEGT come from the germline V gene. The CDR3: CASSRPTQVYGYTF. The CDR3 DNA reads as TGTGCCAGCAGTCGCCCTACCCAGGTCTATGGCTACACCTTC.

The rearrangement joins TRBV20-1 to TRBJ2-7; possibly TRBD2 for D (7 bases). The V end was cut by 6 bases, the J end by 6 bases, with 15 bases between. From germline, CDR1 is DFQATT and CDR2 SNEGSKA (reference sequence). This CDR3 has 12 residues. The CDR3 sequence: CSALGGPSEQYF. The CDR3 coding sequence is TGCAGTGCATTGGGGGGGCCGAGCGAGCAGTACTTC.

Comment on this clonotype: A much larger clone lies a single base off, so this may be a read error. The rearrangement joins TRBV6-1 to TRBJ2-7; 9 bases fit TRBD2. Germline V CDR1 and CDR2: MNHNS, SASEGT. The V and J ends lost 3 bases and 5 bases, in that order; junction bases with no gene match: 17. This CDR3 contains 18 residues. The CDR3 bases are TGTGCCAGCAGTGACGGACTAGCGACATGTGGGCCTAACAACGAGCAGTACTTC. Its protein product is CASSDGLATCGPNNEQYF.

This clonotype was observed a few times. V usage is TRBV28 and J usage is TRBJ1-1; D remains unclear. This CDR3 spans 14 amino acids. The V gene's germline CDR1 is MDHEN and CDR2 SYDVKM. Trimming removed 6 bases from V and 0 bases from J, with 11 bases in between. In nucleotides, the CDR3 is TGTGCCAGCAGCCGCAGGATATTGAACACTGAAGCTTTCTTT. Translated: CASSRRILNTEAFF. Supplemented by reference TRBV28 and TRBJ1-1, the full variable domain reads DVKVTQSSRYLVKRTGEKVFLECVQDMDHENMFWYRQDPGLGLRLIYFSYDVKMKEKGDIPEGYSVSREKKERFSLILESASTNQTSMYLCASSRRILNTEAFFGQGTRLTVV.

The rearrangement links TRBV7-2 to TRBJ2-1; D gene uncertain. The V end lost 4 bases, the J end lost 4 bases, and 11 bases lay between the germline ends. Germline loops: CDR1 SGHTA, CDR2 FQGNSA. The CDR3 loop spans 14 amino acids. In nucleotides, the CDR3 is TGTGCCAGCAGCTCCTGGACCCAGTACAATGAGCAGTTCTTC. Encoded protein: CASSSWTQYNEQFF.

This clonotype appeared a few times. This sequence joins TRBV29-1 and TRBJ1-2; D gene uncertain. The CDR3 has 15 amino acids. CDR1 and CDR2 from the germline V gene are SQVTM and ANQGSEA. The V end was cut by 4 bases, the J end by 0 bases, with 15 bases between. The CDR3 DNA is TGCAGCGTTGGAAGGACGGTAAACACTAACTATGGCTACACCTTC. Its protein product is CSVGRTVNTNYGYTF.

Only a few counts were recorded for this clonotype. V and J are TRBV29-1 and TRBJ1-1; no definite D call. V lost 1 base to trimming and J lost 6 bases, with 12 bases between them. The CDR3 contains 13 residues. The germline V gene has CDR1 SQVTM and CDR2 ANQGSEA. CDR3 amino acids: CSVEGRLRAEAFF. The CDR3 DNA follows: TGCAGCGTTGAAGGCAGGTTGAGGGCTGAAGCTTTCTTT.

The chain links TRBV9 to TRBJ1-2; D may be TRBD1 (5 bases). This CDR3 is 12 amino acids long. In germline, CDR1 is SGDLS, CDR2 YYNGEE. The V and J ends lost 5 bases and 7 bases respectively, with 12 bases between them. The CDR3 DNA is TGTGCCAGCAGGGGCGGGGGGTCTGGCTACACCTTC. It codes for CASRGGGSGYTF.

This clonotype was found many times. This rearrangement joins TRBV30 to TRBJ1-1; 12 nucleotides line up with TRBD1. Trimming cost V 6 bases and J 4 bases; bases outside gene matches: 6. This CDR3 comprises 14 residues. The germline V gene encodes CDR1 GTSNPN and CDR2 SVGIG (reference sequence). This CDR3 is CACGLGQGATEAFF. DNA for the CDR3: TGTGCCTGCGGATTGGGACAGGGGGCCACTGAAGCTTTCTTT.

At least ten counts were recorded for this clonotype. The J gene is TRBJ1-1, the V gene TRBV6-2 or TRBV6-3; 8 nucleotides line up with TRBD1. Per germline, CDR1 MNHEY and CDR2 SVGEGT. The CDR3 has 15 residues. J was trimmed by 7 bases and V by 2 bases; bases with no gene match: 9. CDR3 sequence (DNA): TGTGCCAGCAGTTACCCACCCGACAGGGGTCGTGAAGCTTTCTTT. Its protein is CASSYPPDRGREAFF.

Worth noting for this clonotype: A much larger clone sits a single nucleotide away, making a read error possible. This chain uses TRBV7-9 with TRBJ2-6; 8 bases fit TRBD2. CDR3 length equals 16 residues. The V segment lost 5 bases and the J segment 4 bases; nucleotides outside the gene matches: 7. Germline V lookup: CDR1 SEHNR, CDR2 FQNEAQ (reference sequence). For the CDR3, the DNA is TGTGCCAGCAGCGTCGGGACTAGTGCCGGGGCCAACGTCCTGACTTTC. Its protein is CASSVGTSAGANVLTF.

A note on this clonotype: A read error may be the cause here, since a much bigger clone is one base away. In this CDR3 the conserved last residue, phenylalanine or tryptophan, is missing, so a read error is likely. The chain combines TRBV20-1 with TRBJ1-1; 8 nucleotides align to TRBD1. CDR1 DFQATT and CDR2 SNEGSKA come from the germline V gene (reference sequence). The ends lost 1 base at V and 3 bases at J; junction bases unmatched: 4. The CDR3 is 14 residues long. The CDR3 here is CSARGTGMDTEAFL. Written as DNA, the CDR3 is TGCAGTGCTAGAGGGACAGGGATGGACACTGAAGCTTTCCTT.

This clonotype was seen more than once but under ten times. The CDR3 DNA sequence: TGTGCCAGCACCATCCCCCTAGCGGGAGTCTCAGATACGCAGTATTTT. Translating gives CASTIPLAGVSDTQYF. The chain is built from TRBV12-3 or TRBV12-4 and TRBJ2-3, with 10 bases aligning to TRBD2. The CDR3 consists of 16 residues. Germline trimming cut 7 bases from V and 4 bases from J; bases unmatched to any gene: 11.

This clonotype occurred many times. The chain joins TRBV28 to TRBJ2-5; D remains unclear. The length of the CDR3 is 12 residues. Germline V lookup: CDR1 MDHEN, CDR2 SYDVKM. V lost 3 bases and J lost 4, with 6 bases in between. The CDR3 DNA reads as TGTGCCAGCAGTTTTGAAAGAGAGACCCAGTACTTC. This encodes CASSFERETQYF.

V usage is TRBV27 and J usage is TRBJ1-2, with D possibly being TRBD1 (5 bases). Between the trimmed V and J ends, which lost 2 bases and 8 bases, there was a span of 18 bases. The CDR3 is 15 residues long. Germline assignment: CDR1 MNHEY and CDR2 SMNVEV (reference sequence). In nucleotides, the CDR3 is TGTGCCAGCAGTTTAATGGGGCCACTCGGGGAAGGCTACACCTTC. It is translated as CASSLMGPLGEGYTF.

V and J are TRBV10-1 and TRBJ2-3; the match to TRBD1 covers 10 bases. V was clipped by 6 bases and J by 4 bases; unmatched bases: 10. The CDR3 has 16 residues. Germline CDR1 and CDR2: WNHNN and SYGVQD (reference sequence). The CDR3 loop is CASSASGTGAADTQYF. The CDR3 coding sequence is TGCGCCAGCAGCGCCTCCGGGACAGGGGCGGCAGATACGCAGTATTTT.

The V call is TRBV29-1, the J call TRBJ2-7; 11 positions agree with TRBD1. CDR3 length: 16 amino acids. Germline V lookup: CDR1 SQVTM, CDR2 ANQGSEA. Trimming at V came to 0 bases and at J to 2 bases, leaving 6 bases not matched to a gene. The CDR3 is CSVEEPGQGETYEQYF. CDR3 coding DNA: TGCAGCGTTGAAGAACCGGGACAGGGGGAAACCTACGAGCAGTACTTC.

This clonotype appeared a few times. The genes are TRBV20-1 and TRBJ1-1, with D tentatively TRBD1 (5 bases). The CDR3 is 13 residues long. Between the trimmed V and J ends, which lost 2 bases and 1 base, there was a span of 8 bases. CDR1 and CDR2 (germline): DFQATT, SNEGSKA (reference sequence). CDR3 bases: TGCAGTGCTAGACTCGGGGGGAACACTGAAGCTTTCTTT. Its protein is CSARLGGNTEAFF.

This clonotype was detected only a few times. The V call is TRBV5-1, the J call TRBJ2-6; the D is unclear. With 2 bases removed from V and 2 bases from J, the gap between germline ends came to 8 bases. The CDR3 spans 15 residues. Germline loops: CDR1 SGHRS, CDR2 YFSETQ. CDR3 DNA sequence: TGCGCCAGCAGCTTATCCCCCACTGGGGCCAACGTCCTGACTTTC. Amino acid sequence: CASSLSPTGANVLTF. Full variable domain (outside the CDR3, taken from reference TRBV5-1 and TRBJ2-6): KAGVTQTPRYLIKTRGQQVTLSCSPISGHRSVSWYQQTPGQGLQFLFEYFSETQRNKGNFPGRFSGRQFSNSRSEMNVSTLELGDSALYLCASSLSPTGANVLTFGAGSRLTVL.

The table lists this clonotype with a few counts. The CDR3 spells CSANRGDSAFF. In DNA form, the CDR3 reads TGCAGTGCTAACCGAGGGGACTCGGCTTTCTTT. The chain couples TRBV20-1 to TRBJ1-1; tentatively, D is TRBD1 (5 bases). V shed 4 bases and J shed 11 bases, with 14 bases lying between them. There are 11 residues in the CDR3. Germline CDR1 and CDR2: DFQATT and SNEGSKA (reference sequence).

This chain connects TRBV20-1 to TRBJ1-4, with a weak D call TRBD1 (5 bases). The V end was cut by 3 bases, the J end by 5 bases, with 10 bases between. Germline lookup yields CDR1 DFQATT and CDR2 SNEGSKA (reference sequence). The CDR3 has 13 residues. The CDR3 region has the DNA TGCAGTGCTAGGGGCAGGGTCAATGAAAAACTGTTTTTT. Its translation: CSARGRVNEKLFF.

This clonotype was detected many times. The chain carries TRBV12-3 or TRBV12-4 and TRBJ1-1; no firm D call. Trimming cost V 3 bases and J 1 base, with 9 bases left between them. The CDR3 is made up of 14 amino acids. DNA for the CDR3: TGTGCCAGCAGTTTTTCCGGGAAGAACACTGAAGCTTTCTTT. Protein product: CASSFSGKNTEAFF.

This clonotype was recorded at least ten times. The rearrangement joins TRBV11-2 to TRBJ2-7, with 9 bases matching TRBD1. The length of the CDR3 is 17 residues. V gave up 4 bases and J gave up 4 bases; unmatched junction bases: 14. CDR1 is SGHAT, CDR2 FQNNGV, per germline. CDR3: CASSSTAPGTGRYEQYF. CDR3 bases: TGTGCCAGCAGCTCCACGGCCCCCGGGACAGGGAGGTACGAGCAGTACTTC.

This clonotype has just one count. The rearrangement joins TRBV4-3 to TRBJ2-2, with D hard to call. V was pared by 3 bases and J by 6 bases, with 23 bases between. The germline gives CDR1 LGHNA, CDR2 YSLEER. The CDR3 contains 18 residues. As DNA, the CDR3 is TGCGCCAGCAGCCATACATCTACGGGCCTCGCGTTCGCCGGGGAGCTGTTTTTT. Protein product: CASSHTSTGLAFAGELFF.